The source of this TCR beta chain is a study of sequential checkpoint blockade in melanoma. Across the whole study: Each arm's sequence ended with maintenance nivolumab.

This CDR3 is built from 15 residues. Germline V gives CDR1 SGHDT, CDR2 YYEEEE. Treatment in this sample: randomized to nivolumab then ipilimumab (arm A) or the reverse (arm B). Patients had received no earlier DNA-damaging chemotherapy. From thawed PBMCs, live CD3+CD8+ cells negative for CD19 and CD56 were sorted. Sequenced by immunoSEQ multiplex PCR; TCRdb stores in-frame clones only, minus some. The sample lists around 39,000 clones, approximately 84% occurring once. The rearrangement uses TRBV5-6 and TRBJ2-5; 9 bases are shared with TRBD1. TRBJ2-7 explains the end of the DNA better; the J call may be wrong. The sequence came from a human donor with melanoma. Sequencing was performed on CD8+ T cells sorted from blood (inferred from file names), taken from a patient given nivolumab and ipilimumab in sequence. CDR3 in amino acids: CASRHWGQGSYEQYF. The CDR3 nucleotides read TGTGCCAGCAGACATTGGGGACAGGGTTCCTACGAGCAGTACTTC.